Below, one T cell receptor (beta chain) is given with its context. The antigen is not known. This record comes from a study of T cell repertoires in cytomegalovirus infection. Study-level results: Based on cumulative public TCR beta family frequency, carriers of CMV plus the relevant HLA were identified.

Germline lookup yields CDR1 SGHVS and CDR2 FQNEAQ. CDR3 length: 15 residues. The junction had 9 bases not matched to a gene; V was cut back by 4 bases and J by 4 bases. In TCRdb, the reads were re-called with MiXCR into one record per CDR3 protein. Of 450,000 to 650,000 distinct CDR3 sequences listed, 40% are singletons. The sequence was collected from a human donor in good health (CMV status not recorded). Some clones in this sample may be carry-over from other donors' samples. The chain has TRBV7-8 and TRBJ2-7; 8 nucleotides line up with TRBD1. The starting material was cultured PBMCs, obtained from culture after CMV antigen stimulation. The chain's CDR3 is CASSSLDRVRYEQYF. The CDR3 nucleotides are TGTGCCAGCAGCTCCTTGGACAGGGTTCGGTACGAGCAGTACTTC.